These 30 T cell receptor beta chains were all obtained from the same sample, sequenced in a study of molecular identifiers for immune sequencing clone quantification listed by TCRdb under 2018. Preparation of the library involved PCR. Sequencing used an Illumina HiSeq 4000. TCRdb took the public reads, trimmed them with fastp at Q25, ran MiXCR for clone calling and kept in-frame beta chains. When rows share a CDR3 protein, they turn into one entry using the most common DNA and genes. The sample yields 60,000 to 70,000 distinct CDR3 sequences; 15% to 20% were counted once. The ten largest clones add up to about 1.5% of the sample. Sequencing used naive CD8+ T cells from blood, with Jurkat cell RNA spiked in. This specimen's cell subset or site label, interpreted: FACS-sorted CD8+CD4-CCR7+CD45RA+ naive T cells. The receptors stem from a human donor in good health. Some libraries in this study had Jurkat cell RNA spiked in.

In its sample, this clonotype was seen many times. This CDR3 is CASSRYQRDDYEQYF. The CDR3 bases are TGTGCCAGCAGCCGCTATCAGCGGGACGACTACGAGCAGTACTTC. The chain has TRBV7-9 and TRBJ2-7; the match to TRBD2 covers 7 bases. V lost 5 bases, J lost 3 bases, and 10 bases stayed unmatched. CDR1 and CDR2 from the germline V gene are SEHNR and FQNEAQ (reference sequence). CDR3 length equals 15 residues.

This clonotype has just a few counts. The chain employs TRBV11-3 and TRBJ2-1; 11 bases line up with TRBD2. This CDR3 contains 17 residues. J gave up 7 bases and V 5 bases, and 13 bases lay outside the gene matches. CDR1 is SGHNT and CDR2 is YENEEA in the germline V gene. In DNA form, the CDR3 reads TGTGCCAGCAGCCCCCAGACTAGCGGGACGAGTTTAAATGAGCAGTTCTTC. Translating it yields CASSPQTSGTSLNEQFF.

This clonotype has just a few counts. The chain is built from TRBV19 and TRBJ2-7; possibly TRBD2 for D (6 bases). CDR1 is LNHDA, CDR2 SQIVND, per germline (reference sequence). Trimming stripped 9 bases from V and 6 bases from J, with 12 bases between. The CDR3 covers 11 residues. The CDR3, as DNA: TGTGCCAGCACAGCGGGCGGCGAGCAGTACTTC. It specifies CASTAGGEQYF.

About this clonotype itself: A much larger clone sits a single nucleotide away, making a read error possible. CDR3 loop: CANSLSPGNYEQYF. The CDR3 DNA is TGTGCCAACAGCTTAAGCCCGGGGAACTACGAGCAGTACTTC. This rearrangement joins TRBV11-2 to TRBJ2-7; possible D gene TRBD2, 5 bases. This CDR3 spans 14 amino acids. Germline V CDR1 and CDR2: SGHAT, FQNNGV.

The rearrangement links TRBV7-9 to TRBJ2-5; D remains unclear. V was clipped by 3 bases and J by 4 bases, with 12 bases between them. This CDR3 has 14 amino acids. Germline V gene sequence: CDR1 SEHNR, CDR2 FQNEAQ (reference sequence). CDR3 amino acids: CASSFEGFTETQYF. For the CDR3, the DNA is TGTGCCAGCAGCTTTGAAGGGTTTACAGAGACCCAGTACTTC.

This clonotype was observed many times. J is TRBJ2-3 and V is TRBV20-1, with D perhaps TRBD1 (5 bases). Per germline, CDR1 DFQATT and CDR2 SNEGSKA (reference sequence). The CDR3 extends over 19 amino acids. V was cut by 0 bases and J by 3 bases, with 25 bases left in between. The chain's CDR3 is CSARDLRRVESVRTDTQYF. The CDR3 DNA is TGCAGTGCTAGAGATCTTCGCAGGGTCGAATCGGTGAGGACAGATACGCAGTATTTT.

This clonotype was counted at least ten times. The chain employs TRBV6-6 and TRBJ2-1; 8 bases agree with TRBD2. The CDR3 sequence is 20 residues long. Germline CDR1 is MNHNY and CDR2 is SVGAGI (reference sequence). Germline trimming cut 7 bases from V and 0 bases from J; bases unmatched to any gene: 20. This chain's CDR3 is CASTHRGTALSGDSYNEQFF. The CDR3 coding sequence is TGTGCCAGCACTCACCGGGGGACTGCGCTTAGCGGGGACTCCTACAATGAGCAGTTCTTC.

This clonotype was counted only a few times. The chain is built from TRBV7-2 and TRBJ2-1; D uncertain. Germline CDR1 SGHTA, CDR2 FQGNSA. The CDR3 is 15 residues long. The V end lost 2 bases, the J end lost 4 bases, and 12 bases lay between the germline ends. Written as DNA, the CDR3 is TGTGCCAGCAGCTTATACGTGGTGGGGTACAATGAGCAGTTCTTC. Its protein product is CASSLYVVGYNEQFF.

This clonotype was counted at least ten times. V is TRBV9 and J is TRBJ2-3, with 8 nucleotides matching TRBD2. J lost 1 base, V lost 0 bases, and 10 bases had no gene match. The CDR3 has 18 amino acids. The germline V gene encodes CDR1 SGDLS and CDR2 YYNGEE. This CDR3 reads CASSVGGGAGARTDTQYF. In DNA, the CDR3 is TGTGCCAGCAGCGTAGGGGGAGGAGCGGGGGCCCGCACAGATACGCAGTATTTT. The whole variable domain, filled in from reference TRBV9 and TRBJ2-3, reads DSGVTQTPKHLITATGQRVTLRCSPRSGDLSVYWYQQSLDQGLQFLIQYYNGEERAKGNILERFSAQQFPDLHSELNLSSLELGDSALYFCASSVGGGAGARTDTQYFGPGTRLTVL.

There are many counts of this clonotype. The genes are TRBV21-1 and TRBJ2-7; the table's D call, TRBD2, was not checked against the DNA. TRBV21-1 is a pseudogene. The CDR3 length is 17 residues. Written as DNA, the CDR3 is TGTGCCAGCAGCCCCACTTCTAGCGGGAGGGTTTTTCGCGAGCAGTACTTC. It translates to CASSPTSSGRVFREQYF.

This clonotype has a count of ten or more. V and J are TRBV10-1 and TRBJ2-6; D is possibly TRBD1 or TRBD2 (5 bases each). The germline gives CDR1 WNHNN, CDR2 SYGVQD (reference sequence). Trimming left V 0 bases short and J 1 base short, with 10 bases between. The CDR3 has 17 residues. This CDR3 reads CASSESGTESGANVLTF. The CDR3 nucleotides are TGCGCCAGCAGTGAGTCCGGGACCGAGTCTGGGGCCAACGTCCTGACTTTC.

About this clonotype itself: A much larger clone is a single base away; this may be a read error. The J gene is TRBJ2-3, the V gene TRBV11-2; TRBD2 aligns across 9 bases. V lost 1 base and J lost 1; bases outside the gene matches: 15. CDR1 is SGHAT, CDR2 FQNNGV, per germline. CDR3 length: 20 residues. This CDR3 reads CASSLGLLAGILGGTDTQYF. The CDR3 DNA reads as TGTGCCAGCAGCTTAGGTCTTCTAGCGGGGATCCTGGGAGGCACAGATACGCAGTATTTT.

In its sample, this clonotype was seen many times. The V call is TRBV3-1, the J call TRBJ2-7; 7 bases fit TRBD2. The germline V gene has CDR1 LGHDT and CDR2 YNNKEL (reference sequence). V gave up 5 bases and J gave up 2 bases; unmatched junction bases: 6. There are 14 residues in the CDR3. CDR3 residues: CASSGASGPYEQYF. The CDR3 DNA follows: TGTGCCAGCAGCGGGGCTAGCGGACCCTACGAGCAGTACTTC.

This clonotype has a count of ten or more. CDR3 in amino acids: CASSQDWRDRGSEQYF. The CDR3 DNA reads as TGCGCCAGCAGCCAAGATTGGCGGGACAGGGGATCCGAGCAGTACTTC. This chain connects TRBV4-3 to TRBJ2-7, with 10 bases lining up with TRBD1. The CDR3 has 16 amino acids. Per germline, CDR1 LGHNA and CDR2 YSLEER. The junction had 8 bases not matched to a gene; V was cut back by 0 bases and J by 6 bases.

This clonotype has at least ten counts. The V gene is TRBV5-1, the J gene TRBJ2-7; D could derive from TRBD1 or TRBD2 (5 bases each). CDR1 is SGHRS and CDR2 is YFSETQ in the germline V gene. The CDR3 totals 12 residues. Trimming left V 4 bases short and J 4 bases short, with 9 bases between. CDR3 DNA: TGCGCCAGCAGCGGAGAGGGGTACGAGCAGTACTTC. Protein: CASSGEGYEQYF.

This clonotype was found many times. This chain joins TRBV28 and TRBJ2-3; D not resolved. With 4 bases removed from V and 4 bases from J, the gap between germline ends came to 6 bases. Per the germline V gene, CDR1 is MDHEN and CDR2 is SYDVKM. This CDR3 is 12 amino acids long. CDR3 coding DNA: TGTGCCAGCAGTTCCCTGCCAGATACGCAGTATTTT. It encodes CASSSLPDTQYF.

CDR3 sequence (DNA): TGCGCCAGCAGTGAAGCGGGGGCCTCCTACGAGCAGTACTTC. This codes for CASSEAGASYEQYF. The V and J genes are TRBV10-2 and TRBJ2-7; 8 nucleotides align to TRBD2. Trimming removed 3 bases from V and 0 bases from J; junction bases left unmatched: 1. The CDR3 runs 14 residues. Germline CDR1 reads WSHSY; CDR2 reads SAAADI.

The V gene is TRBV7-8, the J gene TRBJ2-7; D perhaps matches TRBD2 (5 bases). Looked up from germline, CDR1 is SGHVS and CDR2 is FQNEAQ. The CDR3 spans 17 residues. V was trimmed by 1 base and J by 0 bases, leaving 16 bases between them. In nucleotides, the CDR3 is TGTGCCAGCAGCTTAGGGGAGTCGGATTCTAACTCCTACGAGCAGTACTTC. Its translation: CASSLGESDSNSYEQYF. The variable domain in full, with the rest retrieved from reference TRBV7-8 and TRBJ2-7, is GAGVSQSPRYKVAKRGQDVALRCDPISGHVSLFWYQQALGQGPEFLTYFQNEAQLDKSGLPSDRFFAERPEGSVSTLKIQRTQQEDSAVYLCASSLGESDSNSYEQYFGPGTRLTVT.

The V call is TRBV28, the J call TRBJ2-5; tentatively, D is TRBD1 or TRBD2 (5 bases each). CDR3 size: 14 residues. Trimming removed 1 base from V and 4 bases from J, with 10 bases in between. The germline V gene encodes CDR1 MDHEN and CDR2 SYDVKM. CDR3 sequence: CASSLSDGGETQYF. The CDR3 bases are TGTGCCAGCAGTTTATCAGATGGGGGAGAGACCCAGTACTTC.

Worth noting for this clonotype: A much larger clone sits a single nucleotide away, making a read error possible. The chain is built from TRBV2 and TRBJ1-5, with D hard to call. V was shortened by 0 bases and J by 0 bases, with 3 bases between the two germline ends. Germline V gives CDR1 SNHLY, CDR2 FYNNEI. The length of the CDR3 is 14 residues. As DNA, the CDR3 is TGTGCCAGCAGTGAAGCCAGTAGCAATCAGCCCCAGCATTTT. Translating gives CASSEASSNQPQHF. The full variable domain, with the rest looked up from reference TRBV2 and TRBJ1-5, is EPEVTQTPSHQVTQMGQEVILRCVPISNHLYFYWYRQILGQKVEFLVSFYNNEISEKSEIFDDQFSVERPDGSNFTLKIRSTKLEDSAMYFCASSEASSNQPQHFGDGTRLSIL.

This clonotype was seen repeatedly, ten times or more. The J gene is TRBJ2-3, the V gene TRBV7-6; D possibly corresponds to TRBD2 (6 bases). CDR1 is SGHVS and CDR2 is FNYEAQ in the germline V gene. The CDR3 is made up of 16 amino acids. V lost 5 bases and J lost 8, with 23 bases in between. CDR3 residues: CASSPVTGASGGTQYF. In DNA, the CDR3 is TGTGCCAGCAGCCCAGTAACGGGCGCCTCCGGGGGTACGCAGTATTTT.

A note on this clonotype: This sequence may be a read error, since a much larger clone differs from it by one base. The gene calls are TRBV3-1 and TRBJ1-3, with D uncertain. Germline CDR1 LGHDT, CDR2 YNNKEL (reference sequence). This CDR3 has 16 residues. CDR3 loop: CASSQLFSGPGYTIYF. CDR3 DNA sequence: TGTGCCAGCAGCCAATTATTTTCCGGGCCTGGATACACCATATATTTT. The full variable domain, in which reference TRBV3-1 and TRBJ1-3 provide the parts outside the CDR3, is DTAVSQTPKYLVTQMGNDKSIKCEQNLGHDTMYWYKQDSKKFLKIMFSYNNKELIINETVPNRFSPKSPDKAHLNLHINSLELGDSAVYFCASSQLFSGPGYTIYFGEGSWLTVV.

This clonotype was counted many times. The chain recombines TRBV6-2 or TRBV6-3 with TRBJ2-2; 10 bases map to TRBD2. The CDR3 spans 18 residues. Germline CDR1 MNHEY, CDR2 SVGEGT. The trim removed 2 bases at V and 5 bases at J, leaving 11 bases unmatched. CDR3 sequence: CASSYNQREGFSTGELFF. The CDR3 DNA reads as TGTGCCAGCAGTTACAATCAGCGGGAGGGCTTCTCAACCGGGGAGCTGTTTTTT.

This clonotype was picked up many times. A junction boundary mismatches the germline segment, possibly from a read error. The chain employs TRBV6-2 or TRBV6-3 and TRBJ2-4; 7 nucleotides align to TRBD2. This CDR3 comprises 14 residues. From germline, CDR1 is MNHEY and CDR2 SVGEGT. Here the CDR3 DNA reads TGTGCCGGCAGTTGGGAGGGCATCAAAAACATTCAGTACTTC. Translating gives CAGSWEGIKNIQYF.

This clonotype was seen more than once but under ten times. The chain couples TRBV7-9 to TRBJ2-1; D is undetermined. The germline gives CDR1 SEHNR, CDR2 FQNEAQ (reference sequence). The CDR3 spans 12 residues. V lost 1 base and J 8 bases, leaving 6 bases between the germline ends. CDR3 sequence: CASSLDLDEQFF. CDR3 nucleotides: TGTGCCAGCAGCTTAGATTTAGATGAGCAGTTCTTC.

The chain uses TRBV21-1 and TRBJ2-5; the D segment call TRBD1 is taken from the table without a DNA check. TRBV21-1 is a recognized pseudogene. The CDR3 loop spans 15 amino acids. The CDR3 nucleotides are TGTGCCAGCAGCAAAATGGGGACACTCAGGGAGACCCAGTACTTC. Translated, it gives CASSKMGTLRETQYF.

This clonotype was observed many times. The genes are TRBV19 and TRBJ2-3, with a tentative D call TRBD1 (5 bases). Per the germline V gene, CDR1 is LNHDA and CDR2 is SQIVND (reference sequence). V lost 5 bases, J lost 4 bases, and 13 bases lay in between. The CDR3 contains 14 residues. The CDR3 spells CASSSIPGSDTQYF. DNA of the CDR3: TGTGCCAGTAGTTCCATCCCAGGGTCAGATACGCAGTATTTT.

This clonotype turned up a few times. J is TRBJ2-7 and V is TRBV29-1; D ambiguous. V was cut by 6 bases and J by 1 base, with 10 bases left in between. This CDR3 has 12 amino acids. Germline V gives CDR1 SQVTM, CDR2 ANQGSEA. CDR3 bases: TGCAGCGTATTCCAGGATTCCTACGAGCAGTACTTC. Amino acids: CSVFQDSYEQYF.

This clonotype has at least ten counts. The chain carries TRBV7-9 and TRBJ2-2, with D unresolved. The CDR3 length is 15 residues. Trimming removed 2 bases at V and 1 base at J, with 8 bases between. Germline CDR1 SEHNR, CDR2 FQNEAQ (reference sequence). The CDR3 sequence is CASSLRERNTGELFF. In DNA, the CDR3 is TGTGCCAGCAGCTTACGCGAGAGGAACACCGGGGAGCTGTTTTTT.

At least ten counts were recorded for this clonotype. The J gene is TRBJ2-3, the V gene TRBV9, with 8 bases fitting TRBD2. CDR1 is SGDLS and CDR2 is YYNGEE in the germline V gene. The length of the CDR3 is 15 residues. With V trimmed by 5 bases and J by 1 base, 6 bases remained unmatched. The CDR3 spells CASSEAGDGTDTQYF. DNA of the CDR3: TGTGCCAGCAGTGAAGCGGGAGACGGCACAGATACGCAGTATTTT.